Listed below are T cell receptor beta chains from one sample, sequenced in a study of cytomegalovirus exposure and HLA in healthy donors. Measured with immunoSEQ multiplex PCR; TCRdb has only the in-frame clones, and not every one. Of about 130,000 clones in the sample, 80% were seen once. Sequenced: PBMCs. All receptors derive from a middle-aged woman in good health and CMV-seronegative. The CDR3 runs from the conserved cysteine through the conserved F or W. The order of the fields is D gene, V gene, clone size, J gene, CDR3 protein, CDR3 DNA. A D gene is named only where the DNA matches it firmly. Some rows mark clone size as missing; the rest say once, few, many or name a class of expanded clone.

>-|TRBV6-1|-|TRBJ1-2
CASSESAGRNYGYTF
TGTGCCAGCAGTGAAAGTGCAGGGCGAAACTATGGCTACACCTTC
>TRBD2|TRBV29-1|few|TRBJ2-3
CSGRCRVGREERADTQYF
TGCAGCGGCCGTTGTAGGGTAGGTCGGGAGGAAAGGGCGGATACGCAGTATTTT
>-|TRBV4-3|few|TRBJ2-7
CASSPGSSSYEQYF
TGCGCCAGCAGTCCGGGATCCAGCTCCTACGAGCAGTACTTC
>-|TRBV5-1|-|TRBJ1-2
CASSTSAGANYGYTF
-
>-|TRBV4-2|-|TRBJ2-3
CASSQDLATQYF
TGTGCCAGCAGCCAAGATTTGGCTACGCAGTATTTT
>TRBD1|TRBV5-1|-|TRBJ1-2
CASSDRGGGYGYTF
TGCGCCAGCAGCGACAGGGGCGGCGGCTATGGCTACACCTTC
>TRBD1|TRBV6-5|few|TRBJ1-6
CASRRDSPNSPLHF
TGTGCCAGCAGACGGGACAGCCCCAATTCACCCCTCCACTTT
>-|TRBV6-6|-|TRBJ2-1
CASSYLREANEQFF
TGTGCCAGCAGTTACTTGAGGGAGGCCAATGAGCAGTTCTTC
>-|TRBV28|-|TRBJ1-5
CASSLSGFRGQPQHF
TGTGCCAGCAGTTTATCCGGGTTTCGGGGACAGCCCCAGCATTTT
>TRBD2|TRBV9|-|TRBJ2-1
CASSALLTSDEQFF
TGTGCCAGCAGCGCGCTTCTGACTAGCGATGAGCAGTTCTTC
>TRBD2|TRBV19|-|TRBJ2-3
CVTASGASTDTQYF
TGTGTTACCGCTAGCGGAGCTAGCACAGATACGCAGTATTTT
>TRBD2|TRBV6-6|once|TRBJ2-2
CASRYPSGTGELFF
TGTGCCAGCAGATACCCTAGCGGCACCGGGGAGCTGTTTTTT
>-|TRBV19|once|TRBJ2-3
CASRWAGRHTDTQYF
TGTGCCAGTAGATGGGCGGGCCGGCACACAGATACGCAGTATTTT
>-|TRBV19|-|TRBJ1-2
CASSIDRHVYYGYTF
TGTGCCAGTAGTATAGACCGACATGTGTACTATGGCTACACCTTC
>-|TRBV7-8|-|TRBJ1-5
CASSLGFRGERSQPQHF
TGTGCCAGCAGCTTAGGCTTCCGGGGGGAGAGGAGTCAGCCCCAGCATTTT
>-|TRBV5-8|few|TRBJ1-3
CASSLATGGNTIYF
TGTGCCAGCAGCTTGGCCACCGGGGGAAACACCATATATTTT
>TRBD2|TRBV7-9|-|TRBJ2-1
CASSPRGGEQFF
TGTGCCAGCAGCCCCCGGGGGGGAGAGCAGTTCTTC
>TRBD1|TRBV4-2|-|TRBJ2-2
CASSQRGGPRPGELFF
TGTGCCAGCAGCCAAAGAGGGGGCCCGCGCCCCGGGGAGCTGTTTTTT
>TRBD1|TRBV19|-|TRBJ2-7
CASTPGRGRSNEQYF
TGTGCCAGTACCCCGGGCAGGGGGCGAAGCAACGAGCAGTACTTC
>-|TRBV2|-|TRBJ1-5
CASSMAAPFKPQHF
TGTGCCAGCAGTATGGCCGCTCCATTTAAGCCCCAGCATTTT
>-|TRBV9|-|TRBJ1-1
CASSLRGGNTEAFF
TGTGCCAGCAGCTTAAGGGGGGGGAACACTGAAGCTTTCTTT
>-|TRBV15|-|TRBJ2-1
CATSRTRDSSYNEQFF
TGTGCCACCAGCAGAACGCGGGACAGCTCCTACAATGAGCAGTTCTTC
>-|TRBV2|-|TRBJ2-7
CASSEALTSTALNEQYF
TGTGCCAGCAGTGAGGCCTTGACTAGTACGGCTCTGAACGAGCAGTACTTC
>TRBD1|TRBV6-1|few|TRBJ1-5
CASNTPRTGEQPQHF
TGTGCCAGCAACACCCCCCGGACAGGGGAGCAGCCCCAGCATTTT
>-|TRBV6-1|-|TRBJ2-7
CASSEAHRGSYEQYF
TGTGCCAGCAGTGAAGCGCATCGGGGCTCCTACGAGCAGTACTTC
>TRBD2|TRBV27|-|TRBJ2-1
CASSSLAGGGDYLYNEQFF
TGTGCCAGCAGTTCCCTGGCGGGCGGGGGTGATTACCTCTACAATGAGCAGTTCTTC
>-|TRBV27|once|TRBJ2-7
CASSWAGSSYEQYF
TGTGCCAGCAGTTGGGCCGGCTCTTCCTACGAGCAGTACTTC
>TRBD2|TRBV7-3|-|TRBJ2-1
CASSPGLATNEQFF
TGTGCCAGCAGCCCGGGACTAGCCACCAATGAGCAGTTCTTC
>-|TRBV28|-|TRBJ1-1
CASSLYSRLTEAFF
TGTGCCAGCAGTTTATACTCGCGACTCACTGAAGCTTTCTTT
>-|TRBV7-9|once|TRBJ2-4
CASSPGVGNLGANIQYF
TGTGCCAGCAGCCCCGGTGTTGGAAACCTAGGTGCGAACATTCAGTACTTC
>-|TRBV7-9|few|TRBJ2-4
CASSTDITKNIQYF
TGTGCCAGCAGCACTGACATAACCAAAAACATTCAGTACTTC
>-|TRBV4-2|-|TRBJ1-1
CASSQALGGEGNTEAFF
TGTGCCAGCAGCCAAGCCCTAGGCGGGGAAGGGAACACTGAAGCTTTCTTT
>-|TRBV7-3|-|TRBJ2-5
CASSLSAAQYF
TGTGCCAGCAGCTTGTCCGCGGCCCAGTACTTC
>-|TRBV5-6|few|TRBJ1-2
CASRNLGGGYTF
TGTGCCAGCAGGAACTTGGGAGGTGGCTACACCTTC
>-|TRBV7-9|few|TRBJ2-1
CASSFEVYEQFF
TGTGCCAGCAGCTTTGAGGTCTATGAGCAGTTCTTC
>-|TRBV7-9|-|TRBJ1-2
CASSLAGGKGYTF
TGTGCCAGCAGCTTAGCGGGAGGAAAGGGCTACACCTTC
>-|TRBV28|-|TRBJ2-3
CASRSPAGSTDTQYF
TGTGCCAGCAGATCCCCTGCAGGTTCCACAGATACGCAGTATTTT
>TRBD1|TRBV12-5|-|TRBJ1-1
CASGLDPRQGNFGGSFF
TGTGCTAGTGGTTTGGACCCCCGACAGGGTAACTTTGGCGGGTCTTTCTTT
>-|TRBV13|-|TRBJ1-1
CASSLGGAWAFF
TGTGCCAGCAGCTTGGGGGGGGCCTGGGCTTTCTTT
>-|TRBV7-6|few|TRBJ1-5
CASSLEGRKGQPQHF
TGTGCCAGCAGCTTAGAAGGCAGGAAAGGTCAGCCCCAGCATTTT
>-|TRBV18|-|TRBJ1-1
CASSPRGRDAEAFF
TGTGCCAGCTCACCCCGAGGGAGAGACGCTGAAGCTTTCTTT
>-|TRBV4-3|-|TRBJ2-1
CASTIKTVNEQFF
TGCGCCAGCACCATCAAGACTGTAAATGAGCAGTTCTTC
>TRBD1|TRBV6-6|-|TRBJ2-2
CASSYRGLGTGELFF
TGTGCCAGCAGTTACAGGGGGCTTGGCACCGGGGAGCTGTTTTTT
>-|TRBV5-4|-|TRBJ2-7
CASSTGYGDEQYF
TGTGCCAGCAGCACCGGTTATGGTGATGAGCAGTACTTC
>-|TRBV5-1|-|TRBJ1-6
CASSFPSLNSPLHF
TGCGCCAGCAGCTTCCCTTCCTTGAATTCACCCCTCCACTTT
>-|TRBV27|-|TRBJ2-6
CASRQAKEGLTGANVLTF
TGTGCCAGCAGACAAGCTAAGGAGGGGCTTACTGGGGCCAACGTCCTGACTTTC
>-|TRBV27|-|TRBJ2-7
CASSLYSTSSHEQYF
TGTGCCAGCAGTTTATATTCAACTAGTTCCCACGAGCAGTACTTC
>TRBD1|TRBV11-2|-|TRBJ2-7
CASSVTTGGNEQYF
TGTGCCAGCAGCGTCACGACAGGGGGCAACGAGCAGTACTTC
>-|TRBV27|-|TRBJ1-4
CASSLRGTLSEKLFF
TGTGCCAGCAGCCTTCGAGGGACTCTCAGTGAAAAACTGTTTTTT
>TRBD1|TRBV5-4|-|TRBJ1-2
CASRIATGVSNYGYTF
TGTGCCAGCAGGATTGCCACAGGGGTTTCTAACTATGGCTACACCTTC
>TRBD2|TRBV2|-|TRBJ2-5
CASRREGIETQYF
TGTGCCAGCAGACGGGAGGGGATTGAGACCCAGTACTTC